Sequencing of this TCR beta chain was carried out in a study of T-cell reconstitution after alpha-beta-depleted transplantation in children listed by TCRdb under 2016. Concerning the study at large: The study quantitatively tracked T-cell immune reconstitution after TCRalphabeta/CD19-depleted allogeneic hematopoietic cell transplantation in children using TCR repertoire profiling.

V and J are trimmed by 5 bases and 0 bases, and the gene matches miss 15 bases of the junction. Looking up the germline V gene (reference sequence) yields CDR1 DFQATT and CDR2 SNEGSKA. Counted from cysteine to phenylalanine, this CDR3 has 18 amino acids. Just CDR3 DNA is preserved here, 54 bases in frame from base 1. Overall results and qualifications from the work: In some patients, the high TCRbeta diversity seen at day 60 was put down to recipient T cells and intrathymic progenitors that had survived conditioning. Apparently early alphabetaT-cell count recovery about two months after transplant reportedly relied on only several hundred rapidly expanded clones derived from non-depleted graft cells. The frequencies of hyperexpanded clones fell over the following months, and after one year, T-cell counts and TCRbeta diversity were mostly attributed to newly produced T cells.

The intended sense of this specimen's treatment or condition label: allogeneic hematopoietic cell transplantation with graft depleted of TCRalphabeta T cells and CD19 B cells. TCRalphabeta/CD19-depleted allogeneic hematopoietic cell grafts were given to the transplant recipients, all of whom were children. The library was built by means of PCR. Instrument on record: Illumina HiSeq 2500. Molecular barcoding was employed in the preparation of TCR libraries, with unique molecular identifiers being used to normalize TCRbeta repertoire quantification. TCRdb reran the public reads through fastp at Q25 and MiXCR, keeping productive beta chains. Each entry merges the rows of one CDR3 protein and shows their most common DNA and genes. Here the sample has fewer than 550,000 distinct CDR3 sequences; roughly an eighth occur a single time. Approximately 14% of the sample is in the top ten clones. The table lists this clonotype with many counts. Its antigen is unknown. Base qualities are not provided; no much larger clone lies one nucleotide away.

The sample was PBMCs, mostly from graft donor cells, taken 180 days after TCRalphabeta/CD19-depleted stem cell transplant. The TCR sequence derives from a female patient aged 2-10 years who had a stem cell transplant for aplastic anemia, so the T cells may come from the graft donor. The chain links TRBV20-1 with TRBJ2-3, and 9 junction bases match TRBD2. The DNA reads as follows: TGCAGTGCTCCCGGGGTTAGCGGGAGTCCGACTAGCACAGATACGCAGTATTTT. Translation gives CSAPGVSGSPTSTDTQYF.